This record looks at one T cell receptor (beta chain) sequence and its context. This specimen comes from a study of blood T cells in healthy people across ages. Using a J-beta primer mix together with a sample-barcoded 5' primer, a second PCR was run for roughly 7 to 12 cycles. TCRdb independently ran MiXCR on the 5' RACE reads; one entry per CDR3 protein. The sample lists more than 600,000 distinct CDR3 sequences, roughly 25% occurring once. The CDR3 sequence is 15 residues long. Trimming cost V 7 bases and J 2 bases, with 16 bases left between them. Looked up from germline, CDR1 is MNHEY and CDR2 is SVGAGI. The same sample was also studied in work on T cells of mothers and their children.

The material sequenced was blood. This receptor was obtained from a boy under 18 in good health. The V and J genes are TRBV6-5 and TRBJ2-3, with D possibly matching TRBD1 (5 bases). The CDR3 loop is CASTGLTEDTDTQYF. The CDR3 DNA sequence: TGTGCCAGCACTGGATTGACAGAGGACACAGATACGCAGTATTTT.